Only one count was recorded for the clone carrying this T cell receptor beta chain. Its specificity is not known. The CDR3 has 12 amino acids. V was trimmed by 3 bases and J by 7 bases, leaving 9 bases between them. Per the germline V gene, CDR1 is MDHEN and CDR2 is SYDVKM. Donors each provided about 9.5 milliliters of peripheral blood. Total RNA was extracted at no less than 6 micrograms per sample. This sample is part of a study of blood T cells in healthy people across ages. Findings of the study overall: Not knowing donor CMV status may have confounded expanded clonotype changes. Naive and antigen-experienced cells were not separated, limiting conclusive comparison.

Primers used in a second PCR of roughly 6 to 11 cycles were a sample-barcoded 5' primer and a J-beta primer mix. TCRdb used MiXCR to reprocess the 5' RACE reads, holding one entry per CDR3 protein. This sample has roughly 720,000 distinct CDR3 sequences, with 53% found just once. This TCR derives from a man aged 80 or over in good health. The chain links TRBV28 to TRBJ1-2; no firm D call. The material sequenced was blood. CDR3: CASSFQAVGYTF. The CDR3 DNA sequence: TGTGCCAGCAGTTTCCAGGCGGTTGGCTACACCTTC.